A single sample is the source of the 27 T cell receptor beta chains below, sequenced in a study of cytomegalovirus exposure and HLA in healthy donors. Use of 60 Vbeta and 13 Jbeta primers characterized the PCR. TCRdb's copy holds only in-frame clones and misses some; the assay was immunoSEQ multiplex PCR. The sample totals under 100,000 clones. Sequencing was carried out using PBMCs. These TCRs come from a woman younger than 45 in good health and CMV-seronegative.

The chain uses TRBV6-5 and TRBJ1-4; possibly TRBD1 for D (6 bases). Trimming pared 2 bases from V and 8 bases from J, leaving 18 bases between. This CDR3 region has 16 residues. CDR1 MNHEY and CDR2 SVGAGI come from the germline V gene. CDR3 in amino acids: CASSYTAGRGGEKLFF. CDR3 nucleotide sequence: TGTGCCAGCAGTTACACAGCAGGGAGGGGGGGGGAAAAACTGTTTTTT.

The rearrangement joins TRBV19 to TRBJ1-2; TRBD1 aligns across 7 bases. Germline-derived CDR1 and CDR2 are LNHDA and SQIVND (reference sequence). Unmatched junction bases numbered 18, after V lost 6 bases and J lost 8 bases. The CDR3 runs to 16 residues. The CDR3 sequence is CASRSPRQGNLWGYTF. In DNA form, the CDR3 reads TGTGCCAGTAGGTCTCCGAGACAGGGCAATCTCTGGGGCTACACCTTC.

The chain employs TRBV27 and TRBJ2-3; 8 bases are shared with TRBD1. From germline, CDR1 is MNHEY and CDR2 SMNVEV (reference sequence). The CDR3 loop spans 16 amino acids. V lost 3 bases and J lost 0; bases outside the gene matches: 5. The CDR3 sequence is CASSFRTGLSTDTQYF. The CDR3 DNA follows: TGTGCCAGCAGTTTCCGGACAGGGCTTAGCACAGATACGCAGTATTTT.

The chain couples TRBV6-1 to TRBJ1-2, with a possible D match to TRBD1 (6 bases). This CDR3 comprises 15 residues. Germline values: CDR1 MNHNS, CDR2 SASEGT. Between the trimmed V and J ends, which lost 1 base and 8 bases, there was a span of 17 bases. This chain's CDR3 is CASSEGFQGIEGYTF. The CDR3 DNA follows: TGTGCCAGCAGTGAAGGGTTCCAGGGGATTGAGGGCTACACCTTC.

V usage is TRBV10-1 and J usage is TRBJ2-2; TRBD1 agrees at 8 bases. V trimming: 6 bases; J trimming: 3 bases; junction bases outside the gene matches: 9. Germline lookup yields CDR1 WNHNN and CDR2 SYGVQD (reference sequence). CDR3 size: 16 residues. CDR3 in DNA: TGCGCCAGCAGCCCGATCGTGACAGGGGACACCGGGGAGCTGTTTTTT. Protein: CASSPIVTGDTGELFF.

The V gene is TRBV19, the J gene TRBJ2-6; TRBD1 aligns across 8 bases. The CDR3 extends over 16 amino acids. V lost 2 bases, J lost 3 bases, and 3 bases stayed unmatched. Germline CDR1 and CDR2: LNHDA and SQIVND (reference sequence). This CDR3 is CASSITGGYGANVLTF. DNA for the CDR3: TGTGCCAGTAGTATAACAGGGGGATATGGGGCCAACGTCCTGACTTTC.

The V gene is TRBV5-6, the J gene TRBJ1-1; no firm D call. The germline V and J ends were trimmed by 4 bases and 4 bases, with 14 bases remaining between them. The germline V gene has CDR1 SGHDT and CDR2 YYEEEE. The CDR3 runs to 14 residues. The CDR3 sequence: CASSGPVGGTEAFF. DNA for the CDR3: TGTGCCAGCAGCGGCCCCGTGGGAGGCACTGAAGCTTTCTTT.

The V call is TRBV28, the J call TRBJ1-1; D uncertain. This CDR3 is built from 14 residues. Germline V gene data show CDR1 as MDHEN and CDR2 as SYDVKM. Trimming removed 1 base from V and 0 bases from J, with 6 bases in between. This chain's CDR3 is CASSLYILNTEAFF. DNA for the CDR3: TGTGCCAGCAGTTTATACATACTGAACACTGAAGCTTTCTTT.

The V call is TRBV29-1, the J call TRBJ2-6; D gene ambiguous. Per germline, CDR1 SQVTM and CDR2 ANQGSEA. The CDR3 totals 13 residues. Between the trimmed V and J ends, which lost 5 bases and 0 bases, there was a span of 5 bases. As DNA, the CDR3 is TGCAGCGTTTACTCCTCTGGGGCCAACGTCCTGACTTTC. Protein: CSVYSSGANVLTF.

V usage is TRBV7-8 and J usage is TRBJ1-1; D possibly corresponds to TRBD1 (6 bases). The germline V gene has CDR1 SGHVS and CDR2 FQNEAQ. V shed 3 bases and J shed 2 bases, with 7 bases lying between them. The CDR3 is 13 residues long. The CDR3 loop reads CASSFRGNTEAFF. In nucleotides, the CDR3 is TGTGCCAGCAGCTTCAGGGGCAACACTGAAGCTTTCTTT.

The chain joins TRBV7-2 to TRBJ1-2; 7 bases align to TRBD1. V trimming: 5 bases; J trimming: 5 bases; junction bases outside the gene matches: 8. The CDR3 length is 14 residues. CDR1 is SGHTA, CDR2 FQGNSA, per germline. CDR3: CASSLGQEIYGYTF. The CDR3 DNA sequence: TGTGCCAGCAGCCTCGGACAGGAGATTTATGGCTACACCTTC.

The V and J genes are TRBV28 and TRBJ2-2; possibly TRBD1 for D (5 bases). Trimming took 6 bases from V and 0 from J, leaving 11 bases between them. The CDR3 is made up of 15 amino acids. Germline V gene lookup returns CDR1 MDHEN and CDR2 SYDVKM. The CDR3 spells CASSYSGPNTGELFF. CDR3 coding DNA: TGTGCCAGCAGCTACTCAGGGCCGAACACCGGGGAGCTGTTTTTT.

This chain joins TRBV18 and TRBJ1-5; D is perhaps TRBD1 (6 bases). Germline values: CDR1 KGHSH, CDR2 LQKENI. CDR3 length equals 15 residues. V was pared by 5 bases and J by 2 bases, with 13 bases between. In nucleotides, the CDR3 is TGTGCCAGCTCAGATGCAGGGGTGGGCAATCAGCCCCAGCATTTT. It is translated as CASSDAGVGNQPQHF.

The rearrangement uses TRBV4-2 and TRBJ2-7; maybe TRBD1 (5 bases). V lost 7 bases and J 3 bases, leaving 16 bases between the germline ends. The CDR3 has 14 amino acids. Per germline, CDR1 LGHNA and CDR2 YNFKEQ. The CDR3 here is CASTSAQVLYEQYF. The CDR3 coding sequence is TGTGCCAGCACCAGCGCACAGGTCCTCTACGAGCAGTACTTC.

The J gene is TRBJ1-5, the V gene TRBV27, with a tentative D call TRBD1 (5 bases). There are 14 residues in the CDR3. Germline CDR1 reads MNHEY; CDR2 reads SMNVEV (reference sequence). The germline V and J ends were trimmed by 3 bases and 6 bases, with 12 bases remaining between them. This chain's CDR3 is CASSFTGAGQPQHF. Written as DNA, the CDR3 is TGTGCCAGCAGTTTTACTGGGGCAGGTCAGCCCCAGCATTTT.

About this clone: The junction and the germline gene differ at one end; a read error may be behind it. The chain recombines TRBV7-7 with TRBJ2-5, with 13 bases identical to TRBD2. The germline gives CDR1 SSHAT, CDR2 FNYEAQ (reference sequence). The CDR3 extends over 16 amino acids. CDR3 coding DNA: TGTGCTAGCAGCAAACTCGGGACTAGCGGGGAAGAGACCCAGTACTTC. Its protein is CASSKLGTSGEETQYF.

As to this clone: This specimen includes other DNA sequences encoding the same CDR3. CDR3 in amino acids: CASSGTSAYNEQFF. In nucleotides, the CDR3 is TGTGCCAGCAGCGGAACTAGCGCATACAATGAGCAGTTCTTC. The rearrangement uses TRBV7-9 and TRBJ2-1; 7 nucleotides match TRBD2. Germline CDR1 reads SEHNR; CDR2 reads FQNEAQ (reference sequence). The CDR3 runs to 14 residues. V trimming: 5 bases; J trimming: 4 bases; junction bases outside the gene matches: 5.

V usage is TRBV5-5 and J usage is TRBJ2-7; 8 bases align to TRBD2. CDR1 SGHKS and CDR2 YYEKEE come from the germline V gene (reference sequence). This CDR3 spans 15 amino acids. V dropped 0 bases and J dropped 0; count of bases not matched to a gene: 2. CDR3 coding DNA: TGTGCCAGCAGCTTGGTAGCGGGGAGCTCCTACGAGCAGTACTTC. It translates to CASSLVAGSSYEQYF.

The CDR3, as DNA: TGTGCCAGCAGTTTTTATTTCAGGGAAGGTTTCCAGCCCCAGCATTTT. It translates to CASSFYFREGFQPQHF. The chain recombines TRBV28 with TRBJ1-5, with D maybe TRBD1 (5 bases). Trimming removed 3 bases from V and 7 bases from J, with 19 bases in between. Germline V gene lookup returns CDR1 MDHEN and CDR2 SYDVKM. The CDR3 length is 16 residues.

V usage is TRBV29-1 and J usage is TRBJ2-2; D perhaps matches TRBD2 (6 bases). The CDR3 has 13 amino acids. V lost 3 bases and J lost 6, with 11 bases in between. Per germline, CDR1 SQVTM and CDR2 ANQGSEA. CDR3 in DNA: TGCAGCGTTGATGGAGGGTTTTCCGGGGAGCTGTTTTTT. Protein: CSVDGGFSGELFF.

The V and J genes are TRBV5-8 and TRBJ1-5; D remains unclear. The CDR3 runs to 13 residues. Deletions cut 2 bases from V and 3 bases from J, with 6 bases between. CDR1 SGHTS and CDR2 YDEGEE come from the germline V gene. In DNA, the CDR3 is TGTGCCAGCAGCTTCGGTGACAATCAGCCCCAGCATTTT. The encoded protein is CASSFGDNQPQHF. Complete variable domain (other parts from reference TRBV5-8 and TRBJ1-5): EAGVTQSPTHLIKTRGQQATLRCSPISGHTSVYWYQQALGLGLQFLLWYDEGEERNRGNFPPRFSGRQFPNYSSELNVNALELEDSALYLCASSFGDNQPQHFGDGTRLSIL.

The CDR3 sequence: CASGGQLNTEAFF. CDR3 coding DNA: TGTGCCAGCGGGGGACAATTGAACACTGAAGCTTTCTTT. The chain links TRBV14 to TRBJ1-1, with TRBD1 as a possible D gene (6 bases). Germline CDR1 is SGHDN and CDR2 is FVKESK. V was shortened by 8 bases and J by 0 bases, with 10 bases between the two germline ends. There are 13 residues in the CDR3.

The chain carries TRBV18 and TRBJ2-5; 10 bases fit TRBD2. The DNA end favors TRBJ2-7, so the J call may be wrong. There are 15 residues in the CDR3. CDR1 and CDR2 (germline): KGHSH, LQKENI. CDR3 sequence reads: CASSPELAGSYEQYF. In nucleotides, the CDR3 is TGTGCCAGCTCACCGGAACTAGCGGGATCCTACGAGCAGTACTTC.

The V and J genes are TRBV5-6 and TRBJ2-3; 9 bases fit TRBD1. This CDR3 contains 15 residues. After removal of 7 bases from V and 4 bases from J, the junction contained 10 bases not matched to a gene. The germline V gene encodes CDR1 SGHDT and CDR2 YYEEEE. The CDR3 sequence is CASVPGQGGADTQYF. As DNA, the CDR3 is TGTGCCAGCGTGCCGGGACAGGGAGGCGCAGATACGCAGTATTTT.

V and J are TRBV25-1 and TRBJ1-5, with TRBD1 identical over 10 bases. Germline V CDR1 and CDR2: MGHDK, SYGVNS. This CDR3 has 16 residues. Losses at the gene ends were 2 bases for V and 0 bases for J; bases not matched to a gene: 1. The CDR3 DNA follows: TGTGCCAGCAGTGAAGGGACAGGGGATAGCAATCAGCCCCAGCATTTT. Translating it yields CASSEGTGDSNQPQHF.

In the case of this clone: Other nucleotide sequences in the sample specify the same CDR3. This chain's CDR3 is CASSYLGGNEQFF. CDR3 coding DNA: TGTGCCAGCAGTTACTTGGGAGGCAATGAGCAGTTCTTC. The rearrangement links TRBV6-5 to TRBJ2-1, with D maybe TRBD2 (6 bases). The CDR3 consists of 13 residues. Germline V gene lookup returns CDR1 MNHEY and CDR2 SVGAGI. V lost 1 base, J lost 6 bases, and 7 bases lay in between.

DNA for the CDR3: TGTGCCAGCAGTGAAAACAGGGCCAATGAGCAGTTCTTC. It specifies CASSENRANEQFF. The genes are TRBV25-1 and TRBJ2-1; possibly TRBD1 for D (6 bases). The CDR3 is 13 amino acids. Between the trimmed V and J ends, which lost 2 bases and 6 bases, there was a span of 8 bases. In germline, CDR1 is MGHDK, CDR2 SYGVNS.